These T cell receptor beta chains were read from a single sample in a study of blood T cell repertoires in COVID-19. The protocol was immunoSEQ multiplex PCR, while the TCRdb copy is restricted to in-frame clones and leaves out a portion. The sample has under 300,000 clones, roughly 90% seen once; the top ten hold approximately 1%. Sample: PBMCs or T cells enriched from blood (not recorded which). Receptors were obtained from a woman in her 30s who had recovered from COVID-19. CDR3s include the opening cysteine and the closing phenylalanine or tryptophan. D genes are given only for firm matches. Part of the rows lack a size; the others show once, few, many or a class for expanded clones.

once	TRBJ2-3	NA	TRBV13	CASSHTPFSGSTDTQYF	TGTGCCAGCAGCCATACCCCGTTTAGCGGTAGCACAGATACGCAGTATTTT
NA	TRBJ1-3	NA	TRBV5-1	CASSFTGNTIYF	TGCGCCAGCAGCTTCACTGGAAACACCATATATTTT
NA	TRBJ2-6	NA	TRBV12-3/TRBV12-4	CACSTAGANVLTF	TGTGCCTGCAGTACTGCTGGGGCCAACGTCCTGACTTTC
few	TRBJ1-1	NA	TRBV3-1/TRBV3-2	CASSQIPGSEAFF	TGTGCCAGCAGCCAGATCCCAGGGTCTGAAGCTTTCTTT
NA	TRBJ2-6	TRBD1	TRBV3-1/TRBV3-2	CASSQVFSGTGFRGANVLTF	TGTGCCAGCAGCCAAGTGTTCTCCGGGACAGGGTTTCGTGGGGCCAACGTCCTGACTTTC
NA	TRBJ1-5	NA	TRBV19	CASSLEGGLVPQHF	TGTGCCAGCTCCCTCGAGGGCGGCTTAGTGCCCCAGCATTTT
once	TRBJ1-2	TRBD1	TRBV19	CASTGTGGYGYTF	TGTGCCAGTACTGGGACAGGGGGCTATGGCTACACCTTC
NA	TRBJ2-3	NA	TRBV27	CASSALTGATDTQYF	TGTGCCAGCAGTGCCTTGACAGGTGCGACAGATACGCAGTATTTT
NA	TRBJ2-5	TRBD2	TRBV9	CASSHSRTSGGQTQYF	TGTGCCAGCAGCCATTCCCGGACTAGCGGGGGTCAGACCCAGTACTTC
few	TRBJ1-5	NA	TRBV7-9	CASSLTLTGGLGQPQHF	TGTGCCAGCAGCTTAACGCTCACGGGGGGCCTGGGACAGCCCCAGCATTTT
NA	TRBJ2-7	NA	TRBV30	CAWSPQGYEQYF	TGTGCCTGGAGTCCCCAGGGATACGAGCAGTACTTC
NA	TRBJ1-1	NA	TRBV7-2	CASSPNVDTEAFF	TGTGCCAGCAGCCCTAACGTGGACACTGAAGCTTTCTTT
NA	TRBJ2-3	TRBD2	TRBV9	CASSLRTSGEMGQYF	TGTGCCAGCAGCCTTCGGACTAGCGGGGAGATGGGGCAGTATTTT
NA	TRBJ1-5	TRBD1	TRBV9	CASSLTGGNQPQHF	TGTGCCAGCAGCTTGACAGGGGGCAATCAGCCCCAGCATTTT
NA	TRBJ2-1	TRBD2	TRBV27	CASTPLAGGYNEQFF	TGTGCCAGCACCCCTTTAGCGGGGGGTTACAATGAGCAGTTCTTC
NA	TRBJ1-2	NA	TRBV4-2	CASSHFPGTPPGYTF	TGTGCCAGCAGCCACTTCCCCGGGACACCTCCGGGCTACACCTTC
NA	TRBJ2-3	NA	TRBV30	CAWSVYRGASTDTQYF	TGTGCCTGGAGTGTATATCGAGGCGCTAGCACAGATACGCAGTATTTT
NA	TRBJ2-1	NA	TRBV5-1	CASSLHFSSYNEQFF	TGCGCCAGCAGCTTGCACTTTAGCTCCTACAATGAGCAGTTCTTC
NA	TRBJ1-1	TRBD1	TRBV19	CASSYRGPAMNTEAFF	TGTGCCAGTAGTTACAGGGGGCCTGCTATGAACACTGAAGCTTTCTTT
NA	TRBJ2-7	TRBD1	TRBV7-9	CASSQAGTGGYEQYF	TGTGCCAGCAGCCAGGCCGGGACAGGGGGGTACGAGCAGTACTTC
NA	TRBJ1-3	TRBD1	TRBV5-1	CASSFTGTGRGNTIYF	TGCGCCAGCAGCTTTACCGGGACAGGGAGAGGAAACACCATATATTTT
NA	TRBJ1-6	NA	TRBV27	CASSPRGGRNSPLHF	TGTGCCAGCAGTCCCCGAGGGGGTCGTAATTCACCCCTCCACTTT
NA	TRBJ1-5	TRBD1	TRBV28	CATKDRASNQPQHF	TGTGCCACAAAGGACAGGGCTTCCAATCAGCCCCAGCATTTT
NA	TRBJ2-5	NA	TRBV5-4	CASSMKRADQETQYF	TGTGCCAGCAGCATGAAGCGGGCGGACCAAGAGACCCAGTACTTC
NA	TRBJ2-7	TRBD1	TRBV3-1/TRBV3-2	CASSRTGVAYEQYF	TGTGCCAGCAGCCGGACAGGGGTGGCCTACGAGCAGTACTTC
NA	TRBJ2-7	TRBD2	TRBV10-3	CAISESPGGQYF	TGTGCCATCAGTGAGTCCCCGGGAGGGCAGTACTTC
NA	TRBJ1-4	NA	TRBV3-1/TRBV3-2	CASSQDIAECPSEKLFF	TGTGCCAGCAGCCAAGATATAGCAGAGTGCCCCTCTGAAAAACTGTTTTTT
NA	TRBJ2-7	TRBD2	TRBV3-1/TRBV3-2	CASSQGGRVPYEQYF	TGTGCCAGCAGCCAAGGCGGGAGGGTTCCCTACGAGCAGTACTTC
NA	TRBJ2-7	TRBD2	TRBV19	CASSLAREGLNEQYF	TGTGCCAGTAGTCTAGCTCGGGAGGGCCTCAACGAGCAGTACTTC
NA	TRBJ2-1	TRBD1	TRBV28	CASSYPTGKQFF	TGTGCCAGCAGCTACCCGACAGGGAAGCAGTTCTTC